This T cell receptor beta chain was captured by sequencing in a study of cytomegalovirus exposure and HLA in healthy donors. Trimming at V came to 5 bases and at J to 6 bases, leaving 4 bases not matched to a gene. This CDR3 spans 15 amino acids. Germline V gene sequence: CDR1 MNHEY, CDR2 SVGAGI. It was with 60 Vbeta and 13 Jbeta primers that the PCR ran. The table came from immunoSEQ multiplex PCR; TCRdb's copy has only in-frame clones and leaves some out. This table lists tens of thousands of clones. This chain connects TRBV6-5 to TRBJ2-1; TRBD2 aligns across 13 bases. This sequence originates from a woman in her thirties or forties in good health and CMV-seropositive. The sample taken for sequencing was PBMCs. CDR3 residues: CASSLLAGGFNEQFF. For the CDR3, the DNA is TGTGCCAGCAGTCTACTAGCGGGGGGGTTCAATGAGCAGTTCTTC.